This record concerns one TCR beta chain sequence. Antigen: not known. This was a survey-level run. Sequencing depth was up to 500,000 reads per sample. Measured with immunoSEQ multiplex PCR; TCRdb has only the in-frame clones, and not every one. The sample comprises roughly 60,000 clones, 75% to 90% of which are singletons, and about 1.5% rests with the top ten. This specimen belongs to a study of pediatric ulcerative colitis. Study findings and constraints: Acute severe colitis showed lower rectal diversity from clonal expansions.

The CDR3 runs 14 residues. Germline V gives CDR1 KGHSH, CDR2 LQKENI. The V end was cut by 6 bases, the J end by 3 bases, with 15 bases between. The blood sample was taken during the colonoscopy visit. The clonotype was recovered from a boy aged 10-17 years who was a control in a study of pediatric ulcerative colitis. Sequencing used blood. The chain couples TRBV18 to TRBJ2-7; maybe TRBD1 (5 bases). The CDR3 DNA is TGTGCCAGCTCGCCCGTAGACAGTAACTACGAGCAGTACTTC. Residues: CASSPVDSNYEQYF.